This TCR beta chain was captured by sequencing in a study of vaccination effects on CD4 cells after COVID-19. Study as a whole: After the second dose, samples were taken at median day 72.

In the case of this clone: Its antigen is currently unknown.

Profiled with immunoSEQ multiplex PCR; TCRdb holds only in-frame clones, not every one. The repertoire holds some 30,000 clones, with approximately 60% as singletons. CDR1 is SGHRS, CDR2 YFSETQ, per germline. V was trimmed by 0 bases and J by 0 bases, leaving 6 bases between them. The CDR3 is made up of 15 amino acids. General observations from the study: Clones arising from infection and from vaccination showed marked clonal contraction late after vaccination.

Using viral peptide pools, the ViraFEST assay grew out antigen-specific CD4+ T cells prior to sequencing. A 10-day culture period preceded the isolation of CD4+ T cells. Two-dose vaccination with either BNT162b2 or mRNA-1273 was given to the participants. Wells of roughly 1.9 million PBMC each were grown with 7.5 to 10 IU/ml IL-2 and 8.5 to 10 ug/ml peptides. IL-2 medium took the place of half the medium on both days 3 and 7. The chain is built from TRBV5-1 and TRBJ1-4; possibly TRBD1 for D (5 bases). The clonotype was recovered from a human donor who received a COVID-19 vaccine. This specimen consisted of CD4+ T cells from PBMCs cultured with SARS-CoV-2 spike peptides, obtained after COVID-19 vaccination. The CDR3 DNA is TGCGCCAGCAGCTTGGCAGGGACAACTAATGAAAAACTGTTTTTT. This gives the protein CASSLAGTTNEKLFF. The complete variable domain, with remaining parts taken from reference TRBV5-1 and TRBJ1-4, reads KAGVTQTPRYLIKTRGQQVTLSCSPISGHRSVSWYQQTPGQGLQFLFEYFSETQRNKGNFPGRFSGRQFSNSRSEMNVSTLELGDSALYLCASSLAGTTNEKLFFGSGTQLSVL.